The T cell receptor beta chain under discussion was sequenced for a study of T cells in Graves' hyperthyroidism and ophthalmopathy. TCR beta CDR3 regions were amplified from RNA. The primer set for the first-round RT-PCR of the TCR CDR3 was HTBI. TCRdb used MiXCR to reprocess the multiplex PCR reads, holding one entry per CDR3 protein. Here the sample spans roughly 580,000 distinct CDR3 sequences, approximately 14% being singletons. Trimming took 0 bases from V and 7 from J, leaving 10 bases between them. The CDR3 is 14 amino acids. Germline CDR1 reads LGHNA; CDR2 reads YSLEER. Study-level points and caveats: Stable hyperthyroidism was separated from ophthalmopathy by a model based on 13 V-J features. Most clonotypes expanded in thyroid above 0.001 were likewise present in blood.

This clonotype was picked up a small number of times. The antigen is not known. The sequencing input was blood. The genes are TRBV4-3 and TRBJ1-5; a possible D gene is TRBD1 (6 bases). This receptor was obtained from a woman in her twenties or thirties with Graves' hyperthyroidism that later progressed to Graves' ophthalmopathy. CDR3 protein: CASSQESGVQPQHF. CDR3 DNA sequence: TGCGCCAGCAGCCAAGAATCAGGGGTCCAGCCCCAGCATTTT.